These T cell receptor beta chains were read from a single sample in a study of T cells in tuberculosis. Sequencing was performed with immunoSEQ multiplex PCR; in TCRdb, only in-frame clones are kept and a portion is missing. Found here are approximately 40,000 clones, approximately 94% of them singletons; the top ten hold more than 4%. The input for sequencing was PBMCs, taken at tuberculosis diagnosis. These receptors originate from an adult with tuberculosis. Each CDR3 is given with its conserved first and last residue. D genes are given only for firm matches. Clone size, where shown, is once, few, many, or a class for clones that have expanded.

d_call: TRBD1
j_call: TRBJ2-7
v_call: TRBV10-3
clone_size: .
cdr3_aa: CAISETRFWGQGAYEQYF
cdr3_nt: TGTGCCATCAGTGAGACACGATTTTGGGGACAGGGGGCCTACGAGCAGTACTTC

d_call: .
j_call: TRBJ1-4
v_call: TRBV5-5
clone_size: .
cdr3_aa: CASSGSRGDEKLFF
cdr3_nt: TGTGCCAGCAGCGGAAGCAGGGGCGACGAAAAACTGTTTTTT

d_call: TRBD1
j_call: TRBJ1-4
v_call: TRBV5-1
clone_size: .
cdr3_aa: CASSQTQGTNEKLFF
cdr3_nt: TGCGCCAGCAGTCAGACACAGGGGACTAATGAAAAACTGTTTTTT

d_call: TRBD1
j_call: TRBJ2-6
v_call: TRBV5-1
clone_size: .
cdr3_aa: CASSPRVRTGFSGANVLTF
cdr3_nt: TGCGCCAGCAGCCCGCGGGTCCGGACAGGCTTTTCTGGGGCCAACGTCCTGACTTTC

d_call: .
j_call: TRBJ2-7
v_call: TRBV5-8
clone_size: few
cdr3_aa: CASSFGGSQSSYEQYF
cdr3_nt: TGTGCCAGCAGCTTCGGGGGATCCCAGAGCTCCTACGAGCAGTACTTC

d_call: TRBD1
j_call: TRBJ1-4
v_call: TRBV27
clone_size: .
cdr3_aa: CASSLSSGGHATNEKLFF
cdr3_nt: TGTGCCAGCAGTTTATCGTCAGGGGGACATGCAACTAATGAAAAACTGTTTTTT

d_call: .
j_call: TRBJ2-6
v_call: TRBV7-7
clone_size: few
cdr3_aa: CASSDTGRGRSGANVLTF
cdr3_nt: TGTGCCAGCAGCGACACGGGGCGGGGCCGCTCTGGGGCCAACGTCCTGACTTTC

d_call: .
j_call: TRBJ2-1
v_call: TRBV4-3
clone_size: .
cdr3_aa: CASSRAPGGRGEQFF
cdr3_nt: TGCGCCAGCAGCCGGGCCCCCGGCGGGCGGGGTGAGCAGTTCTTC

d_call: .
j_call: TRBJ2-1
v_call: TRBV7-2
clone_size: .
cdr3_aa: CASSLGVRGDNEQFF
cdr3_nt: TGTGCCAGCAGCTTAGGCGTCAGGGGGGACAATGAGCAGTTCTTC

d_call: .
j_call: TRBJ2-1
v_call: TRBV30
clone_size: .
cdr3_aa: CAWSGTLNNEQFF
cdr3_nt: TGTGCCTGGAGCGGGACACTAAACAATGAGCAGTTCTTC

d_call: .
j_call: TRBJ1-3
v_call: TRBV5-1
clone_size: .
cdr3_aa: CASSLSTGNSGNTIYF
cdr3_nt: TGCGCCAGCAGCTTAAGCACAGGGAACTCTGGAAACACCATATATTTT

d_call: .
j_call: TRBJ2-3
v_call: TRBV5-1
clone_size: .
cdr3_aa: CASSSTAATDTQYF
cdr3_nt: TGCGCCAGCAGCTCGACAGCCGCCACAGATACGCAGTATTTT

d_call: .
j_call: TRBJ1-5
v_call: TRBV27
clone_size: .
cdr3_aa: CASSPGSGQPQHF
cdr3_nt: TGTGCCAGCAGTCCAGGGTCCGGTCAGCCCCAGCATTTT

d_call: .
j_call: TRBJ1-2
v_call: TRBV7-2
clone_size: .
cdr3_aa: CASSLATGGYGYTF
cdr3_nt: TGTGCCAGCAGCCTCGCGACAGGTGGCTATGGCTACACCTTC

d_call: TRBD1
j_call: TRBJ1-5
v_call: TRBV7-6
clone_size: .
cdr3_aa: CASSPGTGNQPQHF
cdr3_nt: TGTGCCAGCAGCCCCGGGACAGGGAATCAGCCCCAGCATTTT

d_call: TRBD1
j_call: TRBJ1-1
v_call: TRBV5-6
clone_size: once
cdr3_aa: CASSLRSTGTANTEAFF
cdr3_nt: TGTGCCAGCAGCTTAAGAAGCACCGGGACAGCTAACACTGAAGCTTTCTTT

d_call: .
j_call: TRBJ1-2
v_call: TRBV10-3
clone_size: .
cdr3_aa: CAISEASEAGGYTF
cdr3_nt: TGTGCCATCAGTGAGGCATCGGAGGCGGGGGGCTACACCTTC

d_call: TRBD1
j_call: TRBJ1-1
v_call: TRBV5-1
clone_size: .
cdr3_aa: CASSPQGAVNTEAFF
cdr3_nt: TGCGCCAGCAGCCCCCAGGGGGCGGTGAACACTGAAGCTTTCTTT

d_call: TRBD2
j_call: TRBJ2-5
v_call: TRBV9
clone_size: .
cdr3_aa: CASSVGSGGAIETQYF
cdr3_nt: TGTGCCAGCAGCGTAGGTAGCGGGGGGGCCATTGAGACCCAGTACTTC

d_call: TRBD1
j_call: TRBJ2-1
v_call: TRBV6-1
clone_size: .
cdr3_aa: CASSEGTGVHRGQFF
cdr3_nt: TGTGCCAGCAGTGAGGGGACAGGGGTGCACCGGGGGCAGTTCTTC

d_call: TRBD2
j_call: TRBJ2-5
v_call: TRBV5-6
clone_size: .
cdr3_aa: CASSRGLAGLYQETQYF
cdr3_nt: TGTGCCAGCAGTCGGGGACTAGCGGGCCTGTACCAAGAGACCCAGTACTTC

d_call: .
j_call: TRBJ1-2
v_call: TRBV5-5
clone_size: .
cdr3_aa: CASSLIGTPYRGYTF
cdr3_nt: TGTGCCAGCAGCTTGATAGGGACACCATATCGTGGCTACACCTTC

d_call: .
j_call: TRBJ2-1
v_call: TRBV11-3
clone_size: .
cdr3_aa: CASSLVLRSEQFF
cdr3_nt: TGTGCCAGCAGCTTAGTACTTAGAAGTGAGCAGTTCTTC

d_call: TRBD1
j_call: TRBJ1-1
v_call: TRBV5-1
clone_size: .
cdr3_aa: CASSLVSGTGGYAFF
cdr3_nt: TGCGCCAGCAGCTTGGTGTCCGGGACAGGGGGCTACGCTTTCTTT

d_call: TRBD1
j_call: TRBJ1-3
v_call: TRBV12-5
clone_size: .
cdr3_aa: CASGARGTSGNTIYF
cdr3_nt: TGTGCTAGTGGTGCCAGGGGGACCTCTGGAAACACCATATATTTT

d_call: .
j_call: TRBJ2-5
v_call: TRBV27
clone_size: .
cdr3_aa: CASSPGTRRLETQYF
cdr3_nt: TGTGCCAGCAGCCCCGGGACACGGAGGTTGGAGACCCAGTACTTC

d_call: .
j_call: TRBJ2-5
v_call: TRBV7-2
clone_size: .
cdr3_aa: CASSLVDNSNHPHQETQYF
cdr3_nt: TGTGCCAGCAGCTTAGTAGACAACTCTAATCATCCCCACCAAGAGACCCAGTACTTC

d_call: .
j_call: TRBJ1-5
v_call: TRBV4-3
clone_size: .
cdr3_aa: CASSQEVLGAFQAQPQHF
cdr3_nt: TGCGCCAGCAGCCAAGAGGTTCTTGGGGCATTTCAAGCTCAGCCCCAGCATTTT

d_call: TRBD2
j_call: TRBJ2-3
v_call: TRBV7-2
clone_size: .
cdr3_aa: CASSLQAGATDTQYF
cdr3_nt: TGTGCCAGCAGCTTACAAGCGGGGGCCACAGATACGCAGTATTTT

d_call: .
j_call: TRBJ1-1
v_call: TRBV30
clone_size: .
cdr3_aa: CACHRTGTEAFF
cdr3_nt: TGTGCCTGCCATAGGACGGGAACTGAAGCTTTCTTT

d_call: .
j_call: TRBJ2-3
v_call: TRBV18
clone_size: .
cdr3_aa: CASSSGYTDTQYF
cdr3_nt: TGTGCCAGCTCCAGTGGTTACACAGATACGCAGTATTTT

d_call: .
j_call: TRBJ1-1
v_call: TRBV19
clone_size: .
cdr3_aa: CASSRSRDTEAFF
cdr3_nt: TGTGCCAGTAGCAGGAGCAGGGACACTGAAGCTTTCTTT

d_call: .
j_call: TRBJ1-2
v_call: TRBV7-2
clone_size: .
cdr3_aa: CASSRVRGAMGSGYTF
cdr3_nt: TGTGCCAGCAGCCGGGTCCGGGGGGCAATGGGAAGTGGCTACACCTTC

d_call: TRBD1
j_call: TRBJ1-1
v_call: TRBV5-4
clone_size: .
cdr3_aa: CASSLQGAVGNTEAFF
cdr3_nt: TGTGCCAGCAGCTTGCAGGGGGCGGTAGGGAACACTGAAGCTTTCTTT

d_call: TRBD2
j_call: TRBJ2-3
v_call: TRBV4-3
clone_size: .
cdr3_aa: CASSQDGTSGTDTQYF
cdr3_nt: TGCGCCAGCAGCCAAGATGGGACTAGCGGCACAGATACGCAGTATTTT

d_call: .
j_call: TRBJ2-2
v_call: TRBV2
clone_size: .
cdr3_aa: CASRRLVSTGELFF
cdr3_nt: TGTGCCAGCAGGAGACTCGTGAGCACCGGGGAGCTGTTTTTT

d_call: .
j_call: TRBJ2-2
v_call: TRBV27
clone_size: .
cdr3_aa: CASSLEPLYPGRGPNTGELFF
cdr3_nt: TGTGCCAGCAGTTTGGAACCTCTCTACCCGGGGCGGGGGCCAAACACCGGGGAGCTGTTTTTT

d_call: TRBD1
j_call: TRBJ1-6
v_call: TRBV30
clone_size: .
cdr3_aa: CACADREYSPLHF
cdr3_nt: TGTGCCTGCGCTGACAGGGAGTATTCACCCCTCCACTTT

d_call: .
j_call: TRBJ2-7
v_call: TRBV11-1
clone_size: .
cdr3_aa: CASSRAGTSTYEQYF
cdr3_nt: TGTGCCAGCAGCCGAGCCGGGACATCCACCTACGAGCAGTACTTC

d_call: .
j_call: TRBJ2-7
v_call: TRBV2
clone_size: .
cdr3_aa: CASSEWRGPEQYF
cdr3_nt: TGTGCCAGCAGTGAATGGAGGGGTCCCGAGCAGTACTTC

d_call: .
j_call: TRBJ1-6
v_call: TRBV9
clone_size: .
cdr3_aa: CASSVSGNPSSYNSPLHF
cdr3_nt: TGTGCCAGCAGCGTAAGTGGCAATCCAAGCTCCTATAATTCACCCCTCCACTTT

d_call: .
j_call: TRBJ1-1
v_call: TRBV5-1
clone_size: .
cdr3_aa: CASSRQENTEAFF
cdr3_nt: TGCGCCAGCAGTCGACAGGAGAACACTGAAGCTTTCTTT

d_call: TRBD1
j_call: TRBJ1-6
v_call: TRBV5-1
clone_size: once
cdr3_aa: CASSFIGTENSPLHF
cdr3_nt: TGCGCCAGCAGCTTCATTGGGACAGAGAATTCACCCCTCCACTTT

d_call: .
j_call: TRBJ2-5
v_call: TRBV2
clone_size: .
cdr3_aa: CASSAGGGGETQYF
cdr3_nt: TGTGCCAGCAGTGCAGGAGGGGGCGGTGAGACCCAGTACTTC

d_call: .
j_call: TRBJ2-7
v_call: TRBV27
clone_size: .
cdr3_aa: CASRSDTYEQYF
cdr3_nt: TGTGCCAGCAGATCGGACACCTACGAGCAGTACTTC

d_call: .
j_call: TRBJ1-2
v_call: TRBV28
clone_size: once
cdr3_aa: CASSPEVGGYTF
cdr3_nt: TGTGCCAGCAGTCCCGAGGTGGGTGGCTACACCTTC

d_call: .
j_call: TRBJ2-1
v_call: TRBV12-5
clone_size: .
cdr3_aa: CASGLARTRGGEQFF
cdr3_nt: TGTGCTAGTGGTTTGGCCCGAACCCGAGGTGGTGAGCAGTTCTTC

d_call: .
j_call: TRBJ2-3
v_call: TRBV5-1
clone_size: large
cdr3_aa: CASSKGLDTDTQYF
cdr3_nt: TGCGCCAGCAGCAAGGGACTGGACACAGATACGCAGTATTTT

d_call: .
j_call: TRBJ1-6
v_call: TRBV11-2
clone_size: .
cdr3_aa: CASSSPNYSPLHF
cdr3_nt: TGTGCCAGCAGCTCCCCAAATTATTCACCCCTCCACTTT

d_call: TRBD2
j_call: TRBJ2-1
v_call: TRBV18
clone_size: .
cdr3_aa: CASSPWPSGGAAEQFF
cdr3_nt: TGTGCCAGCTCACCATGGCCTAGCGGGGGGGCAGCTGAGCAGTTCTTC

d_call: .
j_call: TRBJ1-5
v_call: TRBV18
clone_size: .
cdr3_aa: CASSPGYGNGNQPQHF
cdr3_nt: TGTGCCAGCTCACCAGGTTACGGGAATGGCAATCAGCCCCAGCATTTT

d_call: .
j_call: TRBJ2-5
v_call: TRBV6-5
clone_size: .
cdr3_aa: CASSYSGEETQYF
cdr3_nt: TGTGCCAGCAGTTACTCTGGGGAGGAGACCCAGTACTTC

d_call: .
j_call: TRBJ2-1
v_call: TRBV27
clone_size: .
cdr3_aa: CASSSPPRGHNEQFF
cdr3_nt: TGTGCCAGCAGTTCGCCCCCCCGCGGGCACAATGAGCAGTTCTTC

d_call: TRBD1
j_call: TRBJ1-5
v_call: TRBV30
clone_size: .
cdr3_aa: CAWSGRQGGQPQHF
cdr3_nt: TGTGCCTGGAGTGGCCGACAGGGTGGTCAGCCCCAGCATTTT

d_call: TRBD2
j_call: TRBJ2-1
v_call: TRBV6-5
clone_size: .
cdr3_aa: CASSPGGSSYNEQFF
cdr3_nt: TGTGCCAGCAGCCCGGGGGGGAGCTCCTACAATGAGCAGTTCTTC

d_call: .
j_call: TRBJ1-1
v_call: TRBV11-3
clone_size: .
cdr3_aa: CASSLGRGNTEAFF
cdr3_nt: TGTGCCAGCAGCCTAGGGAGGGGAAACACTGAAGCTTTCTTT